The clone carrying this T cell receptor beta chain was detected only a few times. What the library attached to individual cDNA molecules were unique molecular identifiers. MiXCR, run by TCRdb on the RACE reads, gives a single entry per CDR3 protein. Of 52,000 or so distinct CDR3 sequences in the sample, roughly 9.8% were seen once. This sample was taken from a study of human T cells and chemical hapten exposure. Study background: Patch tests applied 0.01% DPC to the upper back, read at 6 days.

CDR1 is MNHEY, CDR2 SVGEGT, per germline. The CDR3 is 16 residues long. Trimming took 2 bases from V and 3 from J, leaving 16 bases between them. The time point denotes: pre-sensitization, week 0. The treatment is: therapeutic diphenylcyclopropenone sensitization with weekly scalp DPC. The clonotype comes from a man aged 40-50 years with alopecia areata. Some clones in this sample may be carry-over from other donors' samples. Specimen: whole blood, collected in connection with sensitization to the hapten diphenylcyclopropenone (DPC). This chain connects TRBV6-2 or TRBV6-3 to TRBJ1-1, with a tentative D call TRBD1 (5 bases). CDR3 nucleotides: TGTGCCAGCAGTTACGGGGGGACGACTCGGGACACTGAAGCTTTCTTT. This translates into CASSYGGTTRDTEAFF.